Included here is one T cell receptor (beta chain) sequence, with context. Terminally differentiated effector memory CD45RA+ cells were excluded by CCR7 positive selection of CD45RO-negative cells. The data were obtained in a study of shared clonotypes between healthy human individuals. Data came from immunoSEQ multiplex PCR; TCRdb stores just in-frame clones and leaves some out. The sample carries about 800,000 clones, roughly 96% recorded once. Germline lookup yields CDR1 MNHEY and CDR2 SMNVEV (reference sequence). This CDR3 has 15 residues. J gave up 7 bases and V 4 bases, and 9 bases lay outside the gene matches.

This sequence was found in a man aged 25 to 40 in good health. Sequencing used naive CD8+ T cells sorted from blood. The V gene is TRBV27, the J gene TRBJ1-4; 7 nucleotides line up with TRBD1. CDR3 residues: CASSSPRQGLEKLFF. CDR3 nucleotides: TGTGCCAGCAGTTCCCCGAGACAGGGCCTTGAAAAACTGTTTTTT.